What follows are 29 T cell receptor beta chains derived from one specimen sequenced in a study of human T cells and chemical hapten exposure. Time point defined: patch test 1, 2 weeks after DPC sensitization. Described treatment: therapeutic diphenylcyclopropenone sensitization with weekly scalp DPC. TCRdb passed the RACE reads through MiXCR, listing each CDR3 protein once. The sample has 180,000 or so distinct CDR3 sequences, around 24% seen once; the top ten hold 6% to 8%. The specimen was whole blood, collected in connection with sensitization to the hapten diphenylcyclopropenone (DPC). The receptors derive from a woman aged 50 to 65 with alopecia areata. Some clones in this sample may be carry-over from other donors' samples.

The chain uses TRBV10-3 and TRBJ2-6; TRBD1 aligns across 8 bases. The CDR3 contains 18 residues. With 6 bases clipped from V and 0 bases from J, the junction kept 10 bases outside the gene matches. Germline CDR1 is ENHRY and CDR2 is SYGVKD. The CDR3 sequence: CAIRASGQASSGANVLTF. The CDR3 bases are TGTGCCATCAGAGCCTCGGGACAGGCGAGCTCTGGGGCCAACGTCCTGACTTTC.

CDR3: CASNPGGQGTEAFF. The DNA of the CDR3 is TGTGCCAGCAATCCCGGGGGCCAGGGCACTGAAGCTTTCTTT. The chain recombines TRBV6-5 with TRBJ1-1; tentatively, D is TRBD1 (6 bases). Germline CDR1 is MNHEY and CDR2 is SVGAGI. CDR3 length: 14 amino acids. V lost 7 bases to trimming and J lost 4 bases, with 16 bases between them.

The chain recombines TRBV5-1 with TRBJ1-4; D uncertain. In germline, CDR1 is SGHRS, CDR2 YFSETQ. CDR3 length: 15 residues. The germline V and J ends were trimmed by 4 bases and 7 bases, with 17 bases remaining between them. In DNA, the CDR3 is TGCGCCAGCAGCCCAAGGACCAGAGCTAGTGAAAAACTGTTTTTT. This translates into CASSPRTRASEKLFF.

The DNA for the CDR3 is TGTGCCAGCAGCTTGGAGAGTCGCAAGCAGTACTTC. Residues: CASSLESRKQYF. The chain uses TRBV13 and TRBJ2-7; the D is unclear. V was shortened by 3 bases and J by 8 bases, with 11 bases between the two germline ends. Germline CDR1 is PRHDT and CDR2 is FYEKMQ (reference sequence). The CDR3 totals 12 residues.

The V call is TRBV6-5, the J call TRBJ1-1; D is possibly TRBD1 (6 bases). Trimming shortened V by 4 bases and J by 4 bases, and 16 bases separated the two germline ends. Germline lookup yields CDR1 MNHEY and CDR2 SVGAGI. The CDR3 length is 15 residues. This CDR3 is CASSSRGGLGTEAFF. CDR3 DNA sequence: TGTGCCAGCAGTTCACGAGGGGGTCTGGGCACTGAAGCTTTCTTT.

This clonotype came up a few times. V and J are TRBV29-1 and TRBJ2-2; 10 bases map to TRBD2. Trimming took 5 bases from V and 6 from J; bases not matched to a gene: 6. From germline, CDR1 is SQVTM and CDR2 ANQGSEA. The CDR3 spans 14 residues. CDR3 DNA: TGCAGCGTTCTTCTAGCGGGAGTTCCCGGGGAGCTGTTTTTT. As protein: CSVLLAGVPGELFF.

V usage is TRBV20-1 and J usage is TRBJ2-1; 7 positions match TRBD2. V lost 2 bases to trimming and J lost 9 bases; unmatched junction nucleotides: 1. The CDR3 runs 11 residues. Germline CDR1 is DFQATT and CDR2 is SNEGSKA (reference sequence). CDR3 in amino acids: CSARIAGEQFF. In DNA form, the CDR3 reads TGCAGTGCTAGAATAGCGGGTGAGCAGTTCTTC.

CDR3 nucleotide sequence: TGTGCCAGCAGCTCAAGCGGGATAGGAGAGACCCAGTACTTC. This codes for CASSSSGIGETQYF. The rearrangement uses TRBV7-9 and TRBJ2-5; the match to TRBD2 covers 7 bases. The CDR3 has 14 residues. After removal of 4 bases from V and 4 bases from J, the junction contained 6 bases not matched to a gene. CDR1 and CDR2 from the germline V gene are SEHNR and FQNEAQ (reference sequence).

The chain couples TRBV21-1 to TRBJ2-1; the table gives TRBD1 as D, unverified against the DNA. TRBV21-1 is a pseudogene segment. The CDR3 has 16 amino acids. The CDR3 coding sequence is TGTGCCAGCAGCAAGTTCCCGGACAGGGTGAACCATGAGCAGTTCTTC. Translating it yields CASSKFPDRVNHEQFF.

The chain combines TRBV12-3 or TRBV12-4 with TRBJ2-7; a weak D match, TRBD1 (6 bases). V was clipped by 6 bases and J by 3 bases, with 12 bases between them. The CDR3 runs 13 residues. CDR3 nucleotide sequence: TGTGCCAGCAGCCGAGACAGGATCTACGAGCAGTACTTC. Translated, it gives CASSRDRIYEQYF.

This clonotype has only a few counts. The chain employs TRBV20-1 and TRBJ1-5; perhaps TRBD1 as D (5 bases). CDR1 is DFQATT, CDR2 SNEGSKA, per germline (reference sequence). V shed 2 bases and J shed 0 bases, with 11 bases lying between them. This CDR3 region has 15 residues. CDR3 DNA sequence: TGCAGTGCTAGAATCCCCGGGACTAGCAATCAGCCCCAGCATTTT. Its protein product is CSARIPGTSNQPQHF.

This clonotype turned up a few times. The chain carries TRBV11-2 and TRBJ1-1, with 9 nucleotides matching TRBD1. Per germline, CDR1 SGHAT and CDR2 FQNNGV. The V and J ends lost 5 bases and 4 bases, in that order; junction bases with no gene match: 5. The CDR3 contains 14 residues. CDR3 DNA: TGTGCCAGCAGCGTCGGACAGGGGTTCACTGAAGCTTTCTTT. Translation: CASSVGQGFTEAFF.

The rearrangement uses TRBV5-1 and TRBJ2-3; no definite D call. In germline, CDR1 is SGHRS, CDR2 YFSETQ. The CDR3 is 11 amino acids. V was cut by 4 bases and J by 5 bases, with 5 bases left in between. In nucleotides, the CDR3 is TGCGCCAGCAGCAACAGAGATACGCAGTATTTT. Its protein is CASSNRDTQYF. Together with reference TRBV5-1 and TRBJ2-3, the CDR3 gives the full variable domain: KAGVTQTPRYLIKTRGQQVTLSCSPISGHRSVSWYQQTPGQGLQFLFEYFSETQRNKGNFPGRFSGRQFSNSRSEMNVSTLELGDSALYLCASSNRDTQYFGPGTRLTVL.

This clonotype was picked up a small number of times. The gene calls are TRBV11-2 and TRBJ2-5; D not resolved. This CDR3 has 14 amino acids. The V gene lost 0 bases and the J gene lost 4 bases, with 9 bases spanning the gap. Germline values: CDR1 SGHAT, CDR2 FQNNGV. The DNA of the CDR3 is TGTGCCAGCAGCTTAGATTTGGCAGTAGAGACCCAGTACTTC. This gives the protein CASSLDLAVETQYF.

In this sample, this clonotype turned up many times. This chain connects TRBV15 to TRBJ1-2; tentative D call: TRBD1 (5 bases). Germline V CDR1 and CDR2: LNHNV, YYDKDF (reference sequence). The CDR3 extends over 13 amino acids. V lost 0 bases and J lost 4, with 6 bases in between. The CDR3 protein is CATSRERGYGYTF. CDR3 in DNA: TGTGCCACCAGCAGAGAAAGGGGCTATGGCTACACCTTC.

In DNA, the CDR3 is TGTGCCAGCAGTGGCCTAGCGGGAGGGCTGGATGAGCAGTTCTTC. Amino acids: CASSGLAGGLDEQFF. The J gene is TRBJ2-1, the V gene TRBV2; 12 bases are a match to TRBD2. CDR1 is SNHLY, CDR2 FYNNEI, per germline. The CDR3 runs 15 residues. After removal of 4 bases from V and 8 bases from J, the junction contained 6 bases not matched to a gene.

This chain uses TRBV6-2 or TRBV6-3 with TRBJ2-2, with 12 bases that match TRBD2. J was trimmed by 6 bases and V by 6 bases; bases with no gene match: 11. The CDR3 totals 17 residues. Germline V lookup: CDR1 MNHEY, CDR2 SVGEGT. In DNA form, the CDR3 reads TGTGCCAGCAGACTACTCGCACTAGCGGGGGGCTCCGGGGAGCTGTTTTTT. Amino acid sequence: CASRLLALAGGSGELFF.

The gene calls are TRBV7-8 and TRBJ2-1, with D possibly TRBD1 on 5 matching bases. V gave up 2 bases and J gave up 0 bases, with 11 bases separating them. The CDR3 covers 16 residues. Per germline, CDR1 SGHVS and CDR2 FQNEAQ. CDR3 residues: CASSLKLTGSYNEQFF. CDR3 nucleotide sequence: TGTGCCAGCAGCTTAAAGTTAACAGGCTCCTACAATGAGCAGTTCTTC.

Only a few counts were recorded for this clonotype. The CDR3 region is CASSLAVQGNQPQHF. The CDR3 DNA is TGTGCCAGCAGCTTAGCGGTTCAGGGGAATCAGCCCCAGCATTTT. The chain recombines TRBV7-8 with TRBJ1-5; a possible D gene is TRBD1 (6 bases). The CDR3 consists of 15 residues. Germline V lookup: CDR1 SGHVS, CDR2 FQNEAQ. V lost 0 bases and J 4 bases, leaving 10 bases between the germline ends.

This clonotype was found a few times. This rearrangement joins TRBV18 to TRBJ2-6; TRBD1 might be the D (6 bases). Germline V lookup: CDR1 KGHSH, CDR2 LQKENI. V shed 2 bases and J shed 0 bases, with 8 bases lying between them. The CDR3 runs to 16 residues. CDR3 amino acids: CASSPDRSSGANVLTF. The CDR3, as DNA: TGTGCCAGCTCACCAGACAGGAGCTCTGGGGCCAACGTCCTGACTTTC. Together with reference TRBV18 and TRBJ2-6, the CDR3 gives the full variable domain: NAGVMQNPRHLVRRRGQEARLRCSPMKGHSHVYWYRQLPEEGLKFMVYLQKENIIDESGMPKERFSAEFPKEGPSILRIQQVVRGDSAAYFCASSPDRSSGANVLTFGAGSRLTVL.

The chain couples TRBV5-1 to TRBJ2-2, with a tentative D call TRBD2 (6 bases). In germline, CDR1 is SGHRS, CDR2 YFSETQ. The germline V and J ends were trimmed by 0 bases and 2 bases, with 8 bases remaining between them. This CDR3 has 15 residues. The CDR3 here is CASSLVGLNTGELFF. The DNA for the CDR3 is TGCGCCAGCAGCTTGGTGGGACTCAACACCGGGGAGCTGTTTTTT.

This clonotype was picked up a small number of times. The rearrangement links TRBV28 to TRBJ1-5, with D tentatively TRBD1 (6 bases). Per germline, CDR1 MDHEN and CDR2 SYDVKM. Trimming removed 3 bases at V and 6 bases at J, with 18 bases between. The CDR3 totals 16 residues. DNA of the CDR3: TGTGCCAGCAGTTTTGGTGTGAAGGGGGATAGTCAGCCCCAGCATTTT. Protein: CASSFGVKGDSQPQHF.

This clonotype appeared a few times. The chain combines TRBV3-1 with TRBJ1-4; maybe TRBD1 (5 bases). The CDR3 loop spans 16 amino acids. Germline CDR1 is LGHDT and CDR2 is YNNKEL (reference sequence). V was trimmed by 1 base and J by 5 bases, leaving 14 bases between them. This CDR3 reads CASSQGPTAINEKLFF. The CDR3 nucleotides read TGTGCCAGCAGCCAAGGGCCGACAGCCATAAATGAAAAACTGTTTTTT.

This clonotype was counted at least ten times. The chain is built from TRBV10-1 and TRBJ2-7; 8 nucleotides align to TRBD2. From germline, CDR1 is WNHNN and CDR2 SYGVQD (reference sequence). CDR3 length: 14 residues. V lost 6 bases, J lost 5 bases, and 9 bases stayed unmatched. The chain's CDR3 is CASSQAAGADEQYF. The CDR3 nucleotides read TGCGCCAGCAGCCAGGCAGCGGGAGCCGACGAGCAGTACTTC.

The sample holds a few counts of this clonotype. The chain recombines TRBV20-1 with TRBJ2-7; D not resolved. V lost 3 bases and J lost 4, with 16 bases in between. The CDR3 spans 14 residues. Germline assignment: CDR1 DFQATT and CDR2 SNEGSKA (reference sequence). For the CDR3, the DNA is TGCAGTGCTAGTCTAGTCGGTCCGACTTACGAGCAGTACTTC. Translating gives CSASLVGPTYEQYF.

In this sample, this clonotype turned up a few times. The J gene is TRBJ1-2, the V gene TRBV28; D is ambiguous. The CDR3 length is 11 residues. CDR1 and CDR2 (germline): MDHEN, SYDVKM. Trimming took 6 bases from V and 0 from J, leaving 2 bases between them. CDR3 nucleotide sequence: TGTGCCAGCAGGGCTAACTATGGCTACACCTTC. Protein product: CASRANYGYTF.

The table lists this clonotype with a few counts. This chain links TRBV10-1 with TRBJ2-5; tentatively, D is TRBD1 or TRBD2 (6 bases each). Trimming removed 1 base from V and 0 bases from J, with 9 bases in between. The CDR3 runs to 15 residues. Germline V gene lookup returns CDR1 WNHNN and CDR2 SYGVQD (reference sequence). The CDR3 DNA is TGCGCCAGCAGTGAGTGGGGGGCCGACCAAGAGACCCAGTACTTC. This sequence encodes CASSEWGADQETQYF.

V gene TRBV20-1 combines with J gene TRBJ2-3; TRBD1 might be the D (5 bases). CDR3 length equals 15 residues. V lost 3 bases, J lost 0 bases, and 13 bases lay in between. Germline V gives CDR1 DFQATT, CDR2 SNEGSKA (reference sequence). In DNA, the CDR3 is TGCAGTGCTAGGGGGCTAGACCACAGCACAGATACGCAGTATTTT. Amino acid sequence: CSARGLDHSTDTQYF.

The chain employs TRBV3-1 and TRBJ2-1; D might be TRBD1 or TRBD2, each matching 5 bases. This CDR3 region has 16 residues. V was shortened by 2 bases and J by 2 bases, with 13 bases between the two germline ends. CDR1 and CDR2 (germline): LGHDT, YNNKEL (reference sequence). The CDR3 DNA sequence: TGTGCCAGCAGCCAAACCGGGACCGATACCTACAATGAGCAGTTCTTC. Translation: CASSQTGTDTYNEQFF.